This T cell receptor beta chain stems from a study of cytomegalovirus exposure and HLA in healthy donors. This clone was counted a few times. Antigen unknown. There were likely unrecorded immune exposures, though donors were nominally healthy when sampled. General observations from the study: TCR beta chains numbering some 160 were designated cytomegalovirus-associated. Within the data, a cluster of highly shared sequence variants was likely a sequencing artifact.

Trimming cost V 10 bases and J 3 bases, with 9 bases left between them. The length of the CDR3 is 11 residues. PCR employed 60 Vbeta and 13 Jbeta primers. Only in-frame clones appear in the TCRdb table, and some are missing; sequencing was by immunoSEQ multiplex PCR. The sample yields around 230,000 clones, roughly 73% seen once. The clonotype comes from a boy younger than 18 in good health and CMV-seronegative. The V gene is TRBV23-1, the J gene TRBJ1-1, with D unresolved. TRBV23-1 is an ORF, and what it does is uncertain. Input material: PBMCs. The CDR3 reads CATWRDTEAFF. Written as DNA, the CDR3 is TGCGCCACCTGGAGGGACACTGAAGCTTTCTTT.